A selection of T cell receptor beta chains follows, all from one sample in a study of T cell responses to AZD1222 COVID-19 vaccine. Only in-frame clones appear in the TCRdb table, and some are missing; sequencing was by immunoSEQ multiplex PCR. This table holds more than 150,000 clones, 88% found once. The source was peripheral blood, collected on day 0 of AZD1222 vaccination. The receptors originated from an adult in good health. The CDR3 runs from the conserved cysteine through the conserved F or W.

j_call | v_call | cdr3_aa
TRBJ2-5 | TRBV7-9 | CASSYKGGPETQYF
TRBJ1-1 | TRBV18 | CASSQGVGPRNTEAFF
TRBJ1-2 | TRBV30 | CAWSEGGEFGYTF
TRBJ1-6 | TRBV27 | CASSFGAGMNSPLHF
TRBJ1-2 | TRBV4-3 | CASSQDRPYGYTF
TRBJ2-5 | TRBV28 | CASSLPGRGETQYF
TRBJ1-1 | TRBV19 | CASRQGAATEAFF
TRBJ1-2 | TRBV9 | CASSVGGLAYKSYGYTF
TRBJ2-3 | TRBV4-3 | CASSQDTWEGRTDTQYF
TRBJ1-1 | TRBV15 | CATSRDIRATEAFF
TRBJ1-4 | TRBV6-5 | CATSLRGQYNEKLFF
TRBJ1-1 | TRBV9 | CASTRSGGLNTEAFF
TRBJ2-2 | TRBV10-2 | CASSSPSGANTGELFF
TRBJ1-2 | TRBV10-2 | CASSDTDGGYTF
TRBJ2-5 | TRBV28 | CASSLFGTAGGETQYF
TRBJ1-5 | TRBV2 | CASSIQGINQPQHF
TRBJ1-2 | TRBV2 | CASSEGSTSSYGYTF